One sample yielded the 6 T cell receptor beta chains listed below, sequenced in a study of cytomegalovirus exposure and HLA in healthy donors. The primer mix had 60 Vbeta and 13 Jbeta primers. TCRdb's table, derived via immunoSEQ multiplex PCR, lists solely in-frame clones and lacks some. Counted here are 200,000 to 250,000 clones, roughly 84% occurring once; the ten biggest clones make up about 0.25%. Sequencing was carried out using PBMCs. These receptors were taken from a girl aged 2-10 years in good health and CMV-seronegative.

The chain uses TRBV7-9 and TRBJ2-1; maybe TRBD1 (6 bases). The CDR3 runs to 15 residues. V lost 1 base, J lost 9 bases, and 16 bases lay in between. The germline V gene encodes CDR1 SEHNR and CDR2 FQNEAQ (reference sequence). The CDR3 loop is CASSLVGQRRREQFF. For the CDR3, the DNA is TGTGCCAGCAGCTTAGTCGGACAGCGAAGGCGTGAGCAGTTCTTC.

This chain connects TRBV15 to TRBJ1-5; no definite D call. The V gene's germline CDR1 is LNHNV and CDR2 YYDKDF (reference sequence). The CDR3 extends over 17 amino acids. V lost 3 bases and J lost 6, with 21 bases in between. This chain's CDR3 is CATSSGRGNFWSQPQHF. The CDR3, as DNA: TGTGCCACCAGCAGCGGACGGGGTAACTTTTGGAGTCAGCCCCAGCATTTT.

A single count supports this clone. The chain combines TRBV9 with TRBJ1-2, with a possible D match to TRBD1 (6 bases). The V and J ends lost 0 bases and 6 bases respectively, with 9 bases between them. CDR1 and CDR2 (germline): SGDLS, YYNGEE. CDR3 length equals 13 residues. CDR3: CASSVVTGNGYTF. In nucleotides, the CDR3 is TGTGCCAGCAGCGTAGTGACAGGTAATGGCTACACCTTC.

A note on this clone: This same CDR3 is encoded by further DNA sequences in the sample. The J gene is TRBJ1-1, the V gene TRBV5-1, with 7 bases matching TRBD1. After removal of 0 bases from V and 2 bases from J, the junction contained 1 base not matched to a gene. The CDR3 has 14 residues. The germline V gene has CDR1 SGHRS and CDR2 YFSETQ. The CDR3 region is CASSLGTGNTEAFF. CDR3 DNA sequence: TGCGCCAGCAGCTTGGGGACAGGAAACACTGAAGCTTTCTTT. Full variable domain (outside the CDR3, taken from reference TRBV5-1 and TRBJ1-1): KAGVTQTPRYLIKTRGQQVTLSCSPISGHRSVSWYQQTPGQGLQFLFEYFSETQRNKGNFPGRFSGRQFSNSRSEMNVSTLELGDSALYLCASSLGTGNTEAFFGQGTRLTVV.

This chain connects TRBV5-4 to TRBJ2-7; 8 positions match TRBD2. This CDR3 is built from 14 residues. Germline CDR1 reads SGHNT; CDR2 reads YYREEE (reference sequence). Unmatched junction bases numbered 8, after V lost 4 bases and J lost 5 bases. The CDR3 DNA is TGTGCCAGCAGCCCCGGGCGGGGGGCCGACGAGCAGTACTTC. As protein: CASSPGRGADEQYF.

This clone has a single count. The V and J genes are TRBV27 and TRBJ2-7, with 9 nucleotides matching TRBD1. This CDR3 has 15 residues. In germline, CDR1 is MNHEY, CDR2 SMNVEV (reference sequence). V lost 6 bases to trimming and J lost 2 bases; unmatched junction nucleotides: 8. In DNA, the CDR3 is TGTGCCAGCAGACTTGGACAGGGGTGGACCTACGAGCAGTACTTC. It specifies CASRLGQGWTYEQYF.